The 12 T cell receptor beta chains below all came from one sample that was sequenced in a study of graft-versus-host responses after intestinal transplantation listed by TCRdb under 2021. Library prep was done by the immunoSEQ multiplex PCR assay. TCRdb holds this immuneACCESS table with in-frame rearrangements only. Some clones are missing; in checked studies, unresolved V genes explain under half, and the rest has no known cause. Within this sample are 85,000 to 90,000 clones, with over 85% of them counted one time only. Less than 0.4% of the sample belongs to the ten largest clones. These TCRs are of unknown antigen specificity. The time point label, read with the paper, signifies: cells obtained before transplantation from donor or recipient. Sequencing used unstimulated CD4+ T cells sorted from spleen or lymph node cells, obtained before intestinal transplant. The receptors were gathered from a human donor who received an intestinal transplant.

This clone has a single count. The chain carries TRBV7-9 and TRBJ1-2, with 11 bases that match TRBD1. Trimming cost V 3 bases and J 7 bases; bases outside gene matches: 4. CDR1 SEHNR and CDR2 FQNEAQ come from the germline V gene (reference sequence). This CDR3 is built from 14 residues. The CDR3 DNA follows: TGTGCCAGCAGCTTGGACAGGGGGCATGGTGGCTACACCTTC. As protein: CASSLDRGHGGYTF.

This clone was seen once. This chain uses TRBV28 with TRBJ2-1, with 10 bases lining up with TRBD2. The CDR3 length is 15 residues. Germline V lookup: CDR1 MDHEN, CDR2 SYDVKM. The trim removed 6 bases at V and 7 bases at J, leaving 9 bases unmatched. For the CDR3, the DNA is TGTGCCAGCAGCCCCCCGAGCGGGAGGGGTAATGAGCAGTTCTTC. Residues: CASSPPSGRGNEQFF.

V gene TRBV6-6 combines with J gene TRBJ1-5, with 7 bases aligning to TRBD1. Unmatched junction bases numbered 9, after V lost 6 bases and J lost 7 bases. Germline CDR1 is MNHNY and CDR2 is SVGAGI (reference sequence). The CDR3 covers 14 residues. The CDR3 nucleotides read TGTGCCAGCAGCAAAAAACAGGGGCGGCAGCCCCAGCATTTT. It specifies CASSKKQGRQPQHF.

J is TRBJ1-1 and V is TRBV6-6; D is unresolved. The V gene's germline CDR1 is MNHNY and CDR2 SVGAGI (reference sequence). This CDR3 region has 14 residues. Trimming shortened V by 2 bases and J by 0 bases, and 7 bases separated the two germline ends. CDR3 nucleotide sequence: TGTGCCAGCAGTTACGGACCCTTGAACACTGAAGCTTTCTTT. This translates into CASSYGPLNTEAFF.

The V and J genes are TRBV4-2 and TRBJ2-1, with 7 bases fitting TRBD2. The germline gives CDR1 LGHNA, CDR2 YNFKEQ. V gave up 1 base and J gave up 7 bases; unmatched junction bases: 7. The CDR3 has 15 residues. The CDR3 sequence is CASSQVREVWNEQFF. In DNA form, the CDR3 reads TGTGCCAGCAGCCAAGTACGGGAGGTCTGGAATGAGCAGTTCTTC.

The rearrangement links TRBV5-1 to TRBJ2-7, with 7 bases aligning to TRBD1. The V and J ends lost 3 bases and 5 bases, in that order; junction bases with no gene match: 2. The CDR3 sequence is 12 residues long. Germline lookup yields CDR1 SGHRS and CDR2 YFSETQ. CDR3 nucleotide sequence: TGCGCCAGCAGCTGGGACAGTAACGAGCAGTACTTC. Amino acids: CASSWDSNEQYF.

The rearrangement uses TRBV28 and TRBJ2-1; D might be TRBD1 (6 bases). The CDR3 is made up of 12 amino acids. V lost 11 bases, J lost 4 bases, and 12 bases lay in between. Germline CDR1 is MDHEN and CDR2 is SYDVKM. The DNA of the CDR3 is TGTGCCGCCAGGACAGAGTACAATGAGCAGTTCTTC. Translating gives CAARTEYNEQFF.

The gene calls are TRBV30 and TRBJ1-2; 7 bases agree with TRBD1. Unmatched junction bases numbered 12, after V lost 0 bases and J lost 5 bases. The length of the CDR3 is 16 residues. Germline V gene data show CDR1 as GTSNPN and CDR2 as SVGIG (reference sequence). CDR3 in DNA: TGTGCCTGGAGTGTACGATTGTCGGGACAGCATTATGGCTACACCTTC. It specifies CAWSVRLSGQHYGYTF.

The rearrangement links TRBV10-3 to TRBJ2-4; D is undetermined. V shed 7 bases and J shed 3 bases, with 10 bases lying between them. Germline V gene data show CDR1 as ENHRY and CDR2 as SYGVKD. There are 13 residues in the CDR3. The CDR3 protein is CAIKALDKNIQYF. The CDR3 DNA is TGTGCCATCAAAGCTTTAGACAAAAACATTCAGTACTTC.

The V and J genes are TRBV5-1 and TRBJ1-1; the D gene is possibly TRBD1 (5 bases). CDR1 SGHRS and CDR2 YFSETQ come from the germline V gene. This CDR3 region has 15 residues. V lost 6 bases and J lost 1, with 16 bases in between. CDR3 in DNA: TGCGCCAGCAAGCGGACAACGGGAGGGAACACTGAAGCTTTCTTT. It yields the protein CASKRTTGGNTEAFF.

This chain links TRBV5-6 with TRBJ2-5; D ambiguous. The CDR3 is 13 amino acids. The germline V gene encodes CDR1 SGHDT and CDR2 YYEEEE. Between the trimmed V and J ends, which lost 2 bases and 5 bases, there was a span of 10 bases. As DNA, the CDR3 is TGTGCCAGCAGCTTTACAATCCGGGAGACCCAGTACTTC. Amino acid sequence: CASSFTIRETQYF.

V usage is TRBV4-1 and J usage is TRBJ2-5; weak D call: TRBD2 (6 bases). The CDR3 consists of 14 residues. The germline CDR1 and CDR2 sequences are MGHRA and YSYEKL. Trimming removed 6 bases from V and 4 bases from J, with 15 bases in between. The CDR3 protein is CASSQSIGGETQYF. The CDR3 nucleotides read TGCGCCAGCAGTCAGAGCATCGGGGGAGAGACCCAGTACTTC.